This T cell receptor beta chain was sequenced in a study of cytomegalovirus exposure and HLA in healthy donors. Findings of the study overall: Prediction of most subjects' HLA-A and HLA-B alleles by TCR beta sequences was reportedly accurate.

Unmatched junction bases numbered 10, after V lost 5 bases and J lost 9 bases. Germline assignment: CDR1 SGHTA and CDR2 FQGNSA. This CDR3 contains 14 residues. Use of 60 Vbeta and 13 Jbeta primers characterized the PCR. Assay used: immunoSEQ multiplex PCR; TCRdb lists only in-frame clones, some missing. The sample contains about 55,000 clones, roughly 80% of which appear only once. Although they were nominally healthy when sampled, donors likely had unrecorded immune exposures. In the case of this clone: No antigen is known for it.

This chain links TRBV7-2 with TRBJ2-1; 7 nucleotides align to TRBD1. The sequence was collected from a man aged 25-45 years in good health and CMV-seronegative. Sequencing input: PBMCs. The CDR3 sequence: CASSTRQGGGEQFF. CDR3 nucleotide sequence: TGTGCCAGCAGCACCAGACAGGGTGGTGGTGAGCAGTTCTTC.